The 26 T cell receptor beta chains in this list originate from one sample, sequenced in a study of siplizumab effects on memory and regulatory T cells (dated by TCRdb to about 2019). Libraries were constructed by the immunoSEQ multiplex PCR assay. TCRdb took over this immuneACCESS table, retaining in-frame rearrangements with V and J assigned. Such tables are incomplete; in checked studies, under half of the missing clones stem from an unresolved V gene, and the remainder is unexplained. Counted in this sample were 70,000 to 95,000 clones; roughly 96% of them appeared once. The ten largest clones take up 0.031% of the sample. Sequencing was carried out using naive CD4+ T cells sorted from blood. The meaning of the sample's cell subset or site label: unstimulated naive T cells. The receptors stem from a human donor in good health.

The V call is TRBV19, the J call TRBJ2-5; TRBD2 is a possible D gene (5 bases). Germline CDR1 reads LNHDA; CDR2 reads SQIVND (reference sequence). The CDR3 spans 15 residues. V lost 6 bases to trimming and J lost 3 bases, with 17 bases between them. The DNA for the CDR3 is TGTGCCAGTAGGCCGCTGGGAGTGGGCGAAGAGACCCAGTACTTC. Translated, it gives CASRPLGVGEETQYF.

This clone occurred once. This chain links TRBV18 with TRBJ2-5; D perhaps matches TRBD2 (6 bases). Between the trimmed V and J ends, which lost 6 bases and 2 bases, there was a span of 19 bases. The CDR3 extends over 16 amino acids. Germline loops: CDR1 KGHSH, CDR2 LQKENI. CDR3 coding DNA: TGTGCCAGCTCTCTCTTTACGGGGGAGATACAAGAGACCCAGTACTTC. Residues: CASSLFTGEIQETQYF.

J is TRBJ2-3 and V is TRBV14; D may match TRBD1 or TRBD2 (5 bases each). Germline CDR1 and CDR2: SGHDN and FVKESK. Trimming pared 1 base from V and 0 bases from J, leaving 8 bases between. CDR3 length: 15 residues. The CDR3 loop reads CASSQGDVSTDTQYF. The CDR3 DNA reads as TGTGCCAGCAGCCAAGGGGACGTGAGCACAGATACGCAGTATTTT. The variable domain in full, with the rest retrieved from reference TRBV14 and TRBJ2-3, is EAGVTQFPSHSVIEKGQTVTLRCDPISGHDNLYWYRRVMGKEIKFLLHFVKESKQDESGMPNNRFLAERTGGTYSTLKVQPAELEDSGVYFCASSQGDVSTDTQYFGPGTRLTVL.

The chain recombines TRBV28 with TRBJ1-3; D is perhaps TRBD1 (6 bases). Trimming left V 2 bases short and J 6 bases short, with 11 bases between. Germline lookup yields CDR1 MDHEN and CDR2 SYDVKM. The CDR3 is made up of 14 amino acids. The CDR3 sequence: CASSLQGPVNTIYF. CDR3 nucleotide sequence: TGTGCCAGCAGTTTACAGGGGCCCGTAAACACCATATATTTT.

V gene TRBV7-9 combines with J gene TRBJ1-1; a weak D match, TRBD1 (5 bases). The CDR3 has 15 residues. Trimming removed 5 bases at V and 1 base at J, with 14 bases between. Germline CDR1 is SEHNR and CDR2 is FQNEAQ (reference sequence). The CDR3 DNA sequence: TGTGCCAGCAGCCCCCAGGGAACCTGGAACACTGAAGCTTTCTTT. This sequence encodes CASSPQGTWNTEAFF.

The chain uses TRBV11-2 and TRBJ1-4, with TRBD1 matching 7 bases. The CDR3 has 17 residues. The V segment lost 4 bases and the J segment 6 bases; nucleotides outside the gene matches: 14. Germline V gene data show CDR1 as SGHAT and CDR2 as FQNNGV. The CDR3, as DNA: TGTGCCAGCAGCTCCCCGACAGGGAGCGGAAGGGATGAAAAACTGTTTTTT. Translated, it gives CASSSPTGSGRDEKLFF.

This CDR3 is CASSESSGAQETQYF. The CDR3 DNA follows: TGCGCCAGCAGTGAGAGTAGCGGGGCGCAAGAGACCCAGTACTTC. The chain uses TRBV10-2 and TRBJ2-5; 8 positions match TRBD2. From germline, CDR1 is WSHSY and CDR2 SAAADI. V shed 2 bases and J 2 bases; nucleotides not matched to a gene: 4. The CDR3 has 15 residues.

This chain uses TRBV2 with TRBJ1-4; 12 positions agree with TRBD1. The CDR3 is made up of 18 amino acids. Germline CDR1 and CDR2: SNHLY and FYNNEI. J was trimmed by 5 bases and V by 5 bases; bases with no gene match: 12. In nucleotides, the CDR3 is TGTGCCAGCAGTCCGGGACAGGGGGCGACACGCGGAAATGAAAAACTGTTTTTT. As protein: CASSPGQGATRGNEKLFF.

This sequence joins TRBV5-5 and TRBJ2-7; no firm D call. The CDR3 loop spans 14 amino acids. V shed 0 bases and J shed 0 bases, with 7 bases lying between them. Germline V gene lookup returns CDR1 SGHKS and CDR2 YYEKEE (reference sequence). DNA of the CDR3: TGTGCCAGCAGCTTGGGCGGTTACTCCTACGAGCAGTACTTC. Its translation: CASSLGGYSYEQYF.

Only a few counts were recorded for this clone. The chain links TRBV10-3 to TRBJ1-4; no reliable D call. The CDR3 runs 14 residues. With 0 bases removed from V and 2 bases from J, the gap between germline ends came to 4 bases. Germline lookup yields CDR1 ENHRY and CDR2 SYGVKD. The CDR3 protein is CAISESRTNEKLFF. Here the CDR3 DNA reads TGTGCCATCAGTGAGTCTCGCACTAATGAAAAACTGTTTTTT.

CDR3 bases: TGTGCCAGCAGCTTAAGACAGGGTAACACCGGGGAGCTGTTTTTT. Encoded protein: CASSLRQGNTGELFF. The chain employs TRBV7-2 and TRBJ2-2, with TRBD1 identical over 7 bases. J lost 2 bases, V lost 2 bases, and 2 bases had no gene match. Germline CDR1 is SGHTA and CDR2 is FQGNSA. The CDR3 runs 15 residues.

J is TRBJ1-1 and V is TRBV7-9, with D unresolved. The CDR3 is 15 amino acids. Germline assignment: CDR1 SEHNR and CDR2 FQNEAQ (reference sequence). V was pared by 5 bases and J by 0 bases, with 13 bases between. CDR3 DNA: TGTGCCAGCAGCCCTAAACGGGCCATGAACACTGAAGCTTTCTTT. This codes for CASSPKRAMNTEAFF. The variable domain in full, completed from reference TRBV7-9 and TRBJ1-1, reads DTGVSQNPRHKITKRGQNVTFRCDPISEHNRLYWYRQTLGQGPEFLTYFQNEAQLEKSRLLSDRFSAERPKGSFSTLEIQRTEQGDSAMYLCASSPKRAMNTEAFFGQGTRLTVV.

The chain recombines TRBV18 with TRBJ1-5; 7 bases map to TRBD1. Trimming cost V 5 bases and J 2 bases; bases outside gene matches: 3. The CDR3 is made up of 14 amino acids. Germline V gene sequence: CDR1 KGHSH, CDR2 LQKENI. CDR3 DNA sequence: TGTGCCAGCTCAGGCGGGACAGGCAATCAGCCCCAGCATTTT. It yields the protein CASSGGTGNQPQHF.

The count of this clone is one. This chain joins TRBV21-1 and TRBJ2-5; the D call TRBD2 from the table was never checked on the DNA. TRBV21-1 constitutes a pseudogene. The length of the CDR3 is 12 residues. This CDR3 is CASSRTSLTQYF. CDR3 sequence (DNA): TGTGCCAGCAGCAGGACTTCGCTGACCCAGTACTTC.

CDR3 sequence reads: CASSDSGAQNIQYF. The CDR3 DNA sequence: TGTGCCAGCAGTGATAGCGGGGCTCAAAACATTCAGTACTTC. J is TRBJ2-4 and V is TRBV2; 8 nucleotides align to TRBD2. The CDR3 covers 14 residues. Germline V gene sequence: CDR1 SNHLY, CDR2 FYNNEI. V was pared by 3 bases and J by 5 bases, with 3 bases of the junction left unmatched.

This chain uses TRBV11-2 with TRBJ2-7, with D hard to call. CDR3 length: 11 amino acids. Germline-derived CDR1 and CDR2 are SGHAT and FQNNGV. V was pared by 2 bases and J by 5 bases, with 4 bases between. The CDR3 reads CASSLNDEQYF. For the CDR3, the DNA is TGTGCCAGCAGCTTAAATGACGAGCAGTACTTC.

The chain links TRBV4-1 to TRBJ1-2; 9 nucleotides align to TRBD1. The germline V gene encodes CDR1 MGHRA and CDR2 YSYEKL. With 1 base clipped from V and 5 bases from J, the junction kept 5 bases outside the gene matches. CDR3 length equals 15 residues. The CDR3 here is CASSQGRGTGYGYTF. The CDR3 region has the DNA TGCGCCAGCAGCCAAGGACGGGGGACAGGGTATGGCTACACCTTC.

The chain has TRBV5-4 and TRBJ1-2, with a weak D call TRBD1 (5 bases). Trimming took off 4 bases at V and 7 bases at J, with 20 bases between the two ends. This CDR3 has 15 residues. Germline V gives CDR1 SGHNT, CDR2 YYREEE (reference sequence). The CDR3: CASSPSGGYISGYTF. Here the CDR3 DNA reads TGTGCCAGCAGCCCTTCCGGGGGGTATATTTCTGGCTACACCTTC.

The chain employs TRBV4-2 and TRBJ2-1; D remains ambiguous. The V gene lost 1 base and the J gene lost 0 bases, with 7 bases spanning the gap. CDR3 length: 15 amino acids. Germline CDR1 is LGHNA and CDR2 is YNFKEQ. The CDR3, as DNA: TGTGCCAGCAGCCAAGTACTCGTCTCCTACAATGAGCAGTTCTTC. This translates into CASSQVLVSYNEQFF.

The CDR3 DNA sequence: TGTGCCTGGAGTATAAGGCATGCGAACACTGAAGCTTTCTTT. Translated, it gives CAWSIRHANTEAFF. This chain uses TRBV30 with TRBJ1-1; D call uncertain. CDR1 and CDR2 (germline): GTSNPN, SVGIG (reference sequence). The CDR3 spans 14 residues. Trimming removed 2 bases at V and 1 base at J, with 11 bases between.

The rearrangement joins TRBV18 to TRBJ1-2; weak D call: TRBD1 (5 bases). Per germline, CDR1 KGHSH and CDR2 LQKENI. The ends were cut back, 0 bases at V and 4 bases at J, with 12 bases in the middle. The CDR3 totals 15 residues. The CDR3 DNA follows: TGTGCCAGCTCACCACCGGGGAGGGGATTCTATGGCTACACCTTC. Amino acids: CASSPPGRGFYGYTF.

The V call is TRBV6-6, the J call TRBJ2-2, with D tentatively TRBD1 or TRBD2 (5 bases each). CDR3 length equals 12 residues. Between the trimmed V and J ends, which lost 6 bases and 10 bases, there was a span of 12 bases. The germline V gene has CDR1 MNHNY and CDR2 SVGAGI (reference sequence). The CDR3 nucleotides are TGTGCCAGCAGACGCAGGGACCTGGAGCTGTTTTTT. As protein: CASRRRDLELFF.

This chain joins TRBV7-2 and TRBJ2-1; D is undetermined. Germline loops: CDR1 SGHTA, CDR2 FQGNSA. V lost 2 bases and J 0 bases, leaving 8 bases between the germline ends. This CDR3 is built from 15 residues. CDR3 protein: CASSLWQSSYNEQFF. The CDR3 nucleotides read TGTGCCAGCAGCTTATGGCAAAGCTCCTACAATGAGCAGTTCTTC.

This chain uses TRBV6-5 with TRBJ2-1; TRBD2 aligns across 12 bases. The CDR3 runs to 16 residues. CDR1 is MNHEY and CDR2 is SVGAGI in the germline V gene. J lost 5 bases, V lost 0 bases, and 2 bases had no gene match. The CDR3 nucleotides are TGTGCCAGCAGTTACTCTCTAGCGGGGGGGCACAATGAGCAGTTCTTC. It encodes CASSYSLAGGHNEQFF.

This clone was seen once. The chain joins TRBV4-1 to TRBJ2-5; 7 bases are a match to TRBD1. V lost 2 bases to trimming and J lost 1 base; unmatched junction nucleotides: 10. CDR3 length equals 17 residues. The germline gives CDR1 MGHRA, CDR2 YSYEKL. CDR3 amino acids: CASSQQQLTGSQETQYF. CDR3 bases: TGCGCCAGCAGCCAACAGCAACTGACAGGGTCCCAAGAGACCCAGTACTTC.

The V gene is TRBV7-3, the J gene TRBJ2-1; 8 bases fit TRBD1. Losses at the gene ends were 3 bases for V and 5 bases for J; bases not matched to a gene: 3. The germline gives CDR1 SGHTA, CDR2 FQGTGA. The CDR3 has 14 amino acids. For the CDR3, the DNA is TGTGCCAGCAGCTTCGACAGGGGCGACAATGAGCAGTTCTTC. It encodes CASSFDRGDNEQFF.